The 17 T cell receptor beta chains presented below share a single source sample, sequenced in a study of cytomegalovirus exposure and HLA in healthy donors. Method: immunoSEQ multiplex PCR; TCRdb's copy keeps in-frame clones and lacks some. The data contain about 200,000 clones, roughly 85% of them singletons. Sequencing was performed on PBMCs. These receptor sequences come from a woman in her late teens or twenties in good health and CMV-seronegative.

The gene calls are TRBV27 and TRBJ2-5; D unresolved. The CDR3 consists of 12 residues. Germline CDR1 is MNHEY and CDR2 is SMNVEV (reference sequence). V was shortened by 4 bases and J by 5 bases, with 8 bases between the two germline ends. The CDR3 DNA follows: TGTGCCAGCAGTTCCTCGAGGGAGACCCAGTACTTC. This gives the protein CASSSSRETQYF.

The V gene is TRBV5-1, the J gene TRBJ2-3; 9 bases are shared with TRBD2. Germline CDR1 is SGHRS and CDR2 is YFSETQ. Germline trimming cut 7 bases from V and 5 bases from J; bases unmatched to any gene: 5. The CDR3 runs 13 residues. This CDR3 reads CASGLAGLDTQYF. The CDR3, as DNA: TGCGCCAGCGGTCTAGCGGGGCTAGATACGCAGTATTTT.

The J gene is TRBJ2-3, the V gene TRBV11-3; 12 bases are a match to TRBD2. Germline V gives CDR1 SGHNT, CDR2 YENEEA. J gave up 2 bases and V 1 base, and 1 base lay outside the gene matches. The length of the CDR3 is 16 residues. CDR3 DNA: TGTGCCAGCAGCTTAGGGACTAGCGGGACCACAGATACGCAGTATTTT. This sequence encodes CASSLGTSGTTDTQYF. Full variable domain (remainder filled in from reference TRBV11-3 and TRBJ2-3): EAGVVQSPRYKIIEKKQPVAFWCNPISGHNTLYWYLQNLGQGPELLIRYENEEAVDDSQLPKDRFSAERLKGVDSTLKIQPAELGDSAVYLCASSLGTSGTTDTQYFGPGTRLTVL.

V gene TRBV27 combines with J gene TRBJ2-2; TRBD2 aligns across 10 bases. The CDR3 sequence is 15 residues long. CDR1 is MNHEY, CDR2 SMNVEV, per germline (reference sequence). Losses at the gene ends were 4 bases for V and 2 bases for J; bases not matched to a gene: 1. CDR3 residues: CASSWTSGNTGELFF. CDR3 nucleotide sequence: TGTGCCAGCAGTTGGACTAGCGGTAACACCGGGGAGCTGTTTTTT.

Here the CDR3 reads CASSFRTSGGAYNEQFF. As DNA, the CDR3 is TGTGCCAGCAGTTTCAGGACTAGCGGGGGGGCCTACAATGAGCAGTTCTTC. V is TRBV27 and J is TRBJ2-1; TRBD2 matches at 15 bases. The germline gives CDR1 MNHEY, CDR2 SMNVEV (reference sequence). J gave up 2 bases and V 3 bases, and 2 bases lay outside the gene matches. The CDR3 runs to 17 residues.

The rearrangement links TRBV30 to TRBJ1-5; D is unresolved. Germline CDR1 GTSNPN, CDR2 SVGIG (reference sequence). Trimming removed 3 bases from V and 4 bases from J, with 10 bases in between. The CDR3 contains 13 residues. CDR3 nucleotide sequence: TGTGCCTGGAGCATGGGCGCTAATCAGCCCCAGCATTTT. Its protein is CAWSMGANQPQHF. Full variable domain (rest looked up from reference TRBV30 and TRBJ1-5): SQTIHQWPATLVQPVGSPLSLECTVEGTSNPNLYWYRQAAGRGLQLLFYSVGIGQISSEVPQNLSASRPQDRQFILSSKKLLLSDSGFYLCAWSMGANQPQHFGDGTRLSIL.

The genes are TRBV18 and TRBJ2-1; no definite D call. This CDR3 is built from 15 residues. Trimming cost V 2 bases and J 6 bases, with 14 bases left between them. The germline gives CDR1 KGHSH, CDR2 LQKENI. This chain's CDR3 is CASSPGQKFGNEQFF. The DNA for the CDR3 is TGTGCCAGCTCACCAGGCCAAAAGTTTGGCAATGAGCAGTTCTTC.

V gene TRBV30 combines with J gene TRBJ1-5; D not certain. The V end lost 1 base, the J end lost 1 base, and 14 bases lay between the germline ends. Germline CDR1 is GTSNPN and CDR2 is SVGIG (reference sequence). CDR3 length equals 16 residues. Here the CDR3 DNA reads TGTGCCTGGAGTGAAAATTGGGTTACAAGCAATCAGCCCCAGCATTTT. Translating it yields CAWSENWVTSNQPQHF.

The chain is built from TRBV29-1 and TRBJ2-7; 8 bases fit TRBD2. Unmatched junction bases numbered 11, after V lost 4 bases and J lost 6 bases. The CDR3 loop spans 14 amino acids. Germline values: CDR1 SQVTM, CDR2 ANQGSEA. The CDR3 DNA reads TGCAGCGTTGGCCCTCGCGGACTAGCCGGCGAGCAGTACTTC. It yields the protein CSVGPRGLAGEQYF.

This chain's CDR3 is CASSYRAAVSNYGYTF. In DNA, the CDR3 is TGTGCCAGCAGTTACAGAGCGGCAGTTTCTAACTATGGCTACACCTTC. V gene TRBV6-5 combines with J gene TRBJ1-2; unclear D gene. Germline loops: CDR1 MNHEY, CDR2 SVGAGI. The V gene lost 2 bases and the J gene lost 0 bases, with 13 bases spanning the gap. CDR3 length: 16 amino acids.

V usage is TRBV30 and J usage is TRBJ2-7; D might be TRBD1 (6 bases). Germline V CDR1 and CDR2: GTSNPN, SVGIG (reference sequence). With 5 bases removed from V and 5 bases from J, the gap between germline ends came to 10 bases. CDR3 size: 11 residues. CDR3 sequence: CAWVGQHEQYF. CDR3 DNA: TGTGCCTGGGTCGGACAGCACGAGCAGTACTTC.

The chain combines TRBV5-4 with TRBJ1-5, with a tentative D call TRBD1 (6 bases). V was trimmed by 5 bases and J by 6 bases, leaving 15 bases between them. From germline, CDR1 is SGHNT and CDR2 YYREEE (reference sequence). The CDR3 is 14 amino acids. Here the CDR3 reads CASSKGGQRQPQHF. In nucleotides, the CDR3 is TGTGCCAGCAGTAAAGGGGGGCAGCGTCAGCCCCAGCATTTT. The full variable domain, completed using reference TRBV5-4 and TRBJ1-5, is ETGVTQSPTHLIKTRGQQVTLRCSSQSGHNTVSWYQQALGQGPQFIFQYYREEENGRGNFPPRFSGLQFPNYSSELNVNALELDDSALYLCASSKGGQRQPQHFGDGTRLSIL.

The CDR3 is CASSLGWGPQETQYF. DNA of the CDR3: TGTGCCAGCAGCTTAGGTTGGGGGCCCCAAGAGACCCAGTACTTC. The chain recombines TRBV13 with TRBJ2-5; weak D call: TRBD1 (6 bases). This CDR3 contains 15 residues. Trimming took 0 bases from V and 1 from J, leaving 9 bases between them. Germline CDR1 PRHDT, CDR2 FYEKMQ (reference sequence).

This clone is a singleton in its sample. The chain couples TRBV6-1 to TRBJ2-1; D unclear. The V end lost 4 bases, the J end lost 8 bases, and 9 bases lay between the germline ends. The CDR3 totals 12 residues. The V gene's germline CDR1 is MNHNS and CDR2 SASEGT. The CDR3 nucleotides are TGTGCCAGCAGTGCCGGCTGGGATGAGCAGTTCTTC. Protein product: CASSAGWDEQFF.

The DNA of the CDR3 is TGTGCCAGCAGTTCCTCCCGACAGCGGGGGATAGATGAGCAGTTCTTC. Translating gives CASSSSRQRGIDEQFF. This chain uses TRBV25-1 with TRBJ2-1; TRBD2 agrees at 8 bases. CDR1 is MGHDK, CDR2 SYGVNS, per germline. Germline trimming cut 5 bases from V and 8 bases from J; bases unmatched to any gene: 14. This CDR3 contains 16 residues.

CDR3 region: CASSERGSSYNEQFF. The CDR3 DNA is TGTGCCAGCAGTGAACGGGGTAGCTCCTACAATGAGCAGTTCTTC. V gene TRBV6-1 combines with J gene TRBJ2-1, with D perhaps TRBD2 (5 bases). The germline V gene has CDR1 MNHNS and CDR2 SASEGT. The CDR3 is 15 amino acids. V was trimmed by 2 bases and J by 0 bases, leaving 8 bases between them.

This clone came up once. This sequence joins TRBV7-2 and TRBJ2-3; D gene unclear. Trimming left V 2 bases short and J 1 base short, with 7 bases between. CDR1 and CDR2 from the germline V gene are SGHTA and FQGNSA. The CDR3 is made up of 14 amino acids. The CDR3 reads CASSLNWGTDTQYF. The CDR3 nucleotides are TGTGCCAGCAGCTTAAATTGGGGCACAGATACGCAGTATTTT.